A single count supports the clone carrying this T cell receptor beta chain. As yet, its antigen is unknown. The CDR3 is 17 residues long. The V end was cut by 2 bases, the J end by 0 bases, with 15 bases between. The germline V gene encodes CDR1 SEHNR and CDR2 FQNEAQ (reference sequence). Chemo-refractory metastatic non-small-cell lung cancer patients received focal radiation with ipilimumab CTLA-4 blockade. This record belongs to a study of radiotherapy plus CTLA-4 blockade in lung cancer. Notes on the study in general: In blood, after radiotherapy plus ipilimumab, tumor-derived TCR clones expanded.

Measured with immunoSEQ multiplex PCR; TCRdb has only the in-frame clones, and not every one. Here the sample spans 20,000 to 25,000 clones, 65% to 85% being singletons. This rearrangement joins TRBV7-9 to TRBJ2-3; no firm D call. The sequencing here drew on peripheral blood, taken from a patient treated with radiotherapy plus ipilimumab. This TCR was sampled from a human donor with non-small cell lung cancer who had stable disease on radiotherapy plus ipilimumab. CDR3 sequence: CASSLFLGGASTDTQYF. The CDR3 bases are TGTGCCAGCAGCTTATTTTTAGGCGGAGCTAGCACAGATACGCAGTATTTT.